Shown below are 17 T cell receptor beta chains from a single sample sequenced in a study of blood T cell repertoires in COVID-19. Measured with immunoSEQ multiplex PCR; TCRdb has only the in-frame clones, and not every one. In the table there are under 200,000 clones, 83% of which are singletons. Sequences were obtained from peripheral blood. Every receptor here comes from a human donor in a cohort sampled during active COVID-19.

The V call is TRBV4-1, the J call TRBJ2-5, with 9 nucleotides matching TRBD1. The V and J ends lost 3 bases and 4 bases, in that order; junction bases with no gene match: 6. Germline V CDR1 and CDR2: MGHRA, YSYEKL. There are 15 residues in the CDR3. This CDR3 reads CASSHVQGARETQYF. CDR3 sequence (DNA): TGCGCCAGCAGCCATGTACAGGGGGCGAGAGAGACCCAGTACTTC.

This rearrangement joins TRBV7-9 to TRBJ1-4, with 7 bases matching TRBD1. V shed 0 bases and J 0 bases; nucleotides not matched to a gene: 1. The CDR3 runs to 16 residues. From germline, CDR1 is SEHNR and CDR2 FQNEAQ (reference sequence). The CDR3 region is CASSLAQGATNEKLFF. CDR3 coding DNA: TGTGCCAGCAGCTTAGCTCAGGGGGCAACTAATGAAAAACTGTTTTTT.

This clone was detected only a few times. J is TRBJ1-4 and V is TRBV7-9; D possibly corresponds to TRBD1 (5 bases). V lost 11 bases to trimming and J lost 7 bases, with 14 bases between them. Germline loops: CDR1 SEHNR, CDR2 FQNEAQ (reference sequence). This CDR3 contains 12 residues. CDR3 residues: CAPGGDPEKLFF. As DNA, the CDR3 is TGTGCCCCCGGGGGGGATCCTGAAAAACTGTTTTTT. The whole variable domain, filled in from reference TRBV7-9 and TRBJ1-4, reads DTGVSQNPRHKITKRGQNVTFRCDPISEHNRLYWYRQTLGQGPEFLTYFQNEAQLEKSRLLSDRFSAERPKGSFSTLEIQRTEQGDSAMYLCAPGGDPEKLFFGSGTQLSVL.

This sequence joins TRBV7-3 and TRBJ1-1; no clear D gene. There are 14 residues in the CDR3. The V gene lost 0 bases and the J gene lost 2 bases, with 7 bases spanning the gap. Germline values: CDR1 SGHTA, CDR2 FQGTGA. The CDR3 DNA reads TGTGCCAGCAGCTTAACAGTAGTTAACACTGAAGCTTTCTTT. Protein: CASSLTVVNTEAFF.

This clone was seen just once. V gene TRBV24-1 combines with J gene TRBJ2-3; 9 nucleotides match TRBD2. CDR3 length: 16 amino acids. V was pared by 2 bases and J by 5 bases, with 7 bases of the junction left unmatched. Per the germline V gene, CDR1 is KGHDR and CDR2 is SFDVKD. The CDR3 nucleotides read TGTGCCACCAGTGATTCCGTAGCGGGAGCGAGAGATACGCAGTATTTT. It encodes CATSDSVAGARDTQYF.

The chain employs TRBV5-1 and TRBJ2-7; a weak D match, TRBD2 (7 bases). Germline values: CDR1 SGHRS, CDR2 YFSETQ. This CDR3 spans 15 amino acids. Deletions cut 4 bases from V and 6 bases from J, with 20 bases between. The CDR3 coding sequence is TGCGCCAGCAGCCTGTCCCTGGGGGGGGCCCGCGAGCAGTACTTC. Translated: CASSLSLGGAREQYF. The full variable domain, its missing parts supplied by reference TRBV5-1 and TRBJ2-7, is KAGVTQTPRYLIKTRGQQVTLSCSPISGHRSVSWYQQTPGQGLQFLFEYFSETQRNKGNFPGRFSGRQFSNSRSEMNVSTLELGDSALYLCASSLSLGGAREQYFGPGTRLTVT.

V is TRBV5-1 and J is TRBJ2-7; 8 nucleotides align to TRBD1. V lost 0 bases, J lost 2 bases, and 1 base stayed unmatched. CDR3 length equals 14 residues. The V gene's germline CDR1 is SGHRS and CDR2 YFSETQ. The CDR3 loop is CASSLDRGAYEQYF. In DNA, the CDR3 is TGCGCCAGCAGCTTGGACAGGGGGGCCTACGAGCAGTACTTC.

The chain is built from TRBV6-5 and TRBJ1-2; D may be TRBD1 (6 bases). V gave up 5 bases and J gave up 1 base, with 11 bases separating them. The CDR3 loop spans 14 amino acids. Germline CDR1 reads MNHEY; CDR2 reads SVGAGI. The CDR3 nucleotides are TGTGCCAGCAGTCGGGACATGAGTAACTATGGCTACACCTTC. Protein: CASSRDMSNYGYTF.

The rearrangement uses TRBV7-2 and TRBJ2-7, with TRBD2 identical over 12 bases. The CDR3 contains 16 residues. The V gene end was trimmed by 5 bases and the J gene end by 2 bases; junction bases not matched to a gene: 7. CDR1 and CDR2 from the germline V gene are SGHTA and FQGNSA. This chain's CDR3 is CASSLLAGGPTYEQYF. The CDR3 DNA reads as TGTGCCAGCAGCCTACTAGCGGGGGGCCCTACCTACGAGCAGTACTTC.

The chain recombines TRBV7-3 with TRBJ2-5; 7 nucleotides align to TRBD2. The germline V gene has CDR1 SGHTA and CDR2 FQGTGA. With V trimmed by 5 bases and J by 4 bases, 1 base remained unmatched. CDR3 size: 12 residues. CDR3 loop: CASSGEGETQYF. In nucleotides, the CDR3 is TGTGCCAGCAGCGGGGAGGGAGAGACCCAGTACTTC.

The chain links TRBV10-1 to TRBJ1-2, with D unclear. There are 13 residues in the CDR3. Germline V lookup: CDR1 WNHNN, CDR2 SYGVQD (reference sequence). Trimming took 4 bases from V and 0 from J, leaving 6 bases between them. CDR3 sequence: CASSATSNYGYTF. As DNA, the CDR3 is TGCGCCAGCAGTGCTACGTCTAACTATGGCTACACCTTC.

The V gene is TRBV7-2, the J gene TRBJ2-6; D is possibly TRBD1 (6 bases). V was shortened by 5 bases and J by 0 bases, with 14 bases between the two germline ends. The CDR3 contains 17 residues. Germline values: CDR1 SGHTA, CDR2 FQGNSA. CDR3 nucleotide sequence: TGTGCCAGCAGCGACAGGAGGAAGACCTCTGGGGCCAACGTCCTGACTTTC. Encoded protein: CASSDRRKTSGANVLTF.

This clone has just a few counts. The chain links TRBV3-1 (or the pseudogene TRBV3-2) to TRBJ1-1; 12 nucleotides match TRBD1. The junction had 10 bases not matched to a gene; V was cut back by 5 bases and J by 6 bases. Germline V gene lookup returns CDR1 LGHDT and CDR2 YNNKEL (reference sequence). The length of the CDR3 is 16 residues. CDR3 loop: CASSYRTGQGAAEAFF. CDR3 DNA: TGTGCCAGCAGCTACAGGACGGGACAGGGGGCCGCTGAAGCTTTCTTT.

This clone was counted a few times. The rearrangement joins TRBV27 to TRBJ1-3, with a tentative D call TRBD1 (5 bases). The germline gives CDR1 MNHEY, CDR2 SMNVEV (reference sequence). The V gene lost 3 bases and the J gene lost 0 bases, with 12 bases spanning the gap. The length of the CDR3 is 16 residues. The CDR3 protein is CASSLGGAHSGNTIYF. Written as DNA, the CDR3 is TGTGCCAGCAGTTTGGGTGGGGCCCACTCTGGAAACACCATATATTTT.

CDR3 DNA: TGTGCCAGCAGCTTCGGTGCACTCCGACAAGAGACCCAGTACTTC. Amino acid sequence: CASSFGALRQETQYF. The V call is TRBV5-6, the J call TRBJ2-5, with D uncertain. The CDR3 is 15 residues long. CDR1 and CDR2 (germline): SGHDT, YYEEEE. Trimming took off 2 bases at V and 2 bases at J, with 13 bases between the two ends.

The chain links TRBV24-1 to TRBJ1-5, with TRBD1 matching over 7 bases. CDR3 length: 15 amino acids. V lost 0 bases to trimming and J lost 2 bases; unmatched junction nucleotides: 0. Germline values: CDR1 KGHDR, CDR2 SFDVKD. CDR3 coding DNA: TGTGCCACCAGTGATTTGACAGGGGGCAATCAGCCCCAGCATTTT. This translates into CATSDLTGGNQPQHF.

The V call is TRBV2, the J call TRBJ2-2; 11 positions agree with TRBD2. V lost 5 bases and J lost 4; bases outside the gene matches: 3. Germline lookup yields CDR1 SNHLY and CDR2 FYNNEI. CDR3 length: 15 amino acids. The CDR3 DNA is TGTGCCAGCAGTCGGCTAGCGGGAGGCACCGGGGAGCTGTTTTTT. Translated: CASSRLAGGTGELFF.